Ten or more counts support the clone carrying this TCR beta chain. What it binds is not known. The second PCR ran about 7 to 12 cycles with a sample-barcoded 5' primer and J-beta primers. Every cDNA molecule bore a tag from a template-switch adaptor containing 12 random nucleotides. TCRdb fed the 5' RACE reads into MiXCR, producing one record per CDR3 protein. The profile shows about 580,000 distinct CDR3 sequences, around 50% of them singletons. This sample stems from a study of blood T cells in healthy people across ages. Study results and caveats: Diversity estimates from one million T cells were considered underestimates.

There are 13 residues in the CDR3. Germline values: CDR1 MNHNY, CDR2 SVGAGI (reference sequence). Between the trimmed V and J ends, which lost 4 bases and 0 bases, there was a span of 6 bases. This sequence was found in a man older than 75 in good health. Sample: blood. The rearrangement joins TRBV6-6 to TRBJ1-2, with D perhaps TRBD1 (5 bases). For the CDR3, the DNA is TGTGCCAGCAGTTTGACAGCTAACTATGGCTACACCTTC. It translates to CASSLTANYGYTF.